These 32 T cell receptor beta chains originate from one sample sequenced in a study of blood T cells in healthy people across ages. A second PCR of roughly 7 to 11 cycles used a sample-barcoded 5' primer and a J-beta primer mix. TCRdb reprocessed the 5' RACE reads with MiXCR, giving one entry per CDR3 protein. The table lists 1.5 million to 2 million distinct CDR3 sequences, roughly a third of them singletons. The sequencing input was blood. The receptor set was obtained from a woman aged 30 to 39 in good health.

The sample holds a few counts of this clonotype. This chain links TRBV5-1 with TRBJ1-6, with 7 bases matching TRBD1. CDR3 length equals 17 residues. Germline assignment: CDR1 SGHRS and CDR2 YFSETQ. V dropped 4 bases and J dropped 8; count of bases not matched to a gene: 15. The CDR3 DNA follows: TGCGCCAGCAGCCCGGCCTCTACAGGGGCGACGGATTCACCCCTCCACTTT. Its translation is CASSPASTGATDSPLHF.

The sample holds a few counts of this clonotype. V is TRBV7-3 and J is TRBJ2-3, with 7 bases aligning to TRBD2. J was trimmed by 1 base and V by 0 bases; bases with no gene match: 1. CDR3 length: 15 residues. Germline V CDR1 and CDR2: SGHTA, FQGTGA. The chain's CDR3 is CASSLTTSGTDTQYF. In nucleotides, the CDR3 is TGTGCCAGCAGCTTAACCACTAGCGGCACAGATACGCAGTATTTT. Looking up the rest from reference TRBV7-3 and TRBJ2-3 gives the full variable domain: GAGVSQTPSNKVTEKGKYVELRCDPISGHTALYWYRQSLGQGPEFLIYFQGTGAADDSGLPNDRFFAVRPEGSVSTLKIQRTERGDSAVYLCASSLTTSGTDTQYFGPGTRLTVL.

This clonotype appeared a few times. The chain has TRBV5-1 and TRBJ2-5; no clear D gene. There are 16 residues in the CDR3. The ends were cut back, 4 bases at V and 2 bases at J, with 18 bases in the middle. CDR1 is SGHRS and CDR2 is YFSETQ in the germline V gene. This CDR3 is CASSPVSVPSQETQYF. As DNA, the CDR3 is TGCGCCAGCAGCCCCGTGAGTGTTCCATCACAAGAGACCCAGTACTTC.

This clonotype was counted many times. V and J are TRBV29-1 and TRBJ2-7, with TRBD2 matching over 8 bases. This CDR3 region has 16 residues. V trimming: 3 bases; J trimming: 2 bases; junction bases outside the gene matches: 12. Germline-derived CDR1 and CDR2 are SQVTM and ANQGSEA. CDR3 DNA: TGCAGCGTTGATGGGCTAGCGGGCCGCTTACCCTACGAGCAGTACTTC. Residues: CSVDGLAGRLPYEQYF.

This clonotype was counted a few times. The CDR3 DNA follows: TGCAGCGTTGAAATTGGGACAGGGGTGGGCAACGAGCAGTACTTC. This translates into CSVEIGTGVGNEQYF. The chain is built from TRBV29-1 and TRBJ2-7, with 10 positions matching TRBD1. The CDR3 extends over 15 amino acids. Germline-derived CDR1 and CDR2 are SQVTM and ANQGSEA. V shed 2 bases, J shed 5 bases, and the junction held 9 bases outside the gene matches.

V gene TRBV7-9 combines with J gene TRBJ2-7; 9 bases agree with TRBD2. Per the germline V gene, CDR1 is SEHNR and CDR2 is FQNEAQ (reference sequence). J lost 7 bases, V lost 3 bases, and 10 bases had no gene match. The CDR3 sequence is 15 residues long. In nucleotides, the CDR3 is TGTGCCAGCAGCTTGATGGCGGGAGGGCCGGATGAGCAGTACTTC. It translates to CASSLMAGGPDEQYF.

This clonotype was seen more than once but under ten times. This chain connects TRBV5-6 to TRBJ2-5; 7 bases fit TRBD1. The J call may be wrong; the DNA end is better matched by TRBJ2-7. The germline CDR1 and CDR2 sequences are SGHDT and YYEEEE. The CDR3 runs 15 residues. The CDR3, as DNA: TGTGCCAGCAGCTCGCCCGAAGGGGGCGTCGACGAGCAGTACTTC. Its protein is CASSSPEGGVDEQYF.

This clonotype came up many times. The chain uses TRBV12-3 or TRBV12-4 and TRBJ2-2; perhaps TRBD1 as D (5 bases). Trimming shortened V by 7 bases and J by 3 bases, and 9 bases separated the two germline ends. This CDR3 has 13 amino acids. As DNA, the CDR3 is TGTGCCAGCATCGAACAGGACACCGGGGAGCTGTTTTTT. Protein product: CASIEQDTGELFF.

This clonotype was seen a handful of times. The J gene is TRBJ2-4, the V gene TRBV6-5; TRBD1 is a possible D gene (9 bases). The CDR3 is made up of 16 amino acids. Per germline, CDR1 MNHEY and CDR2 SVGAGI. V gave up 6 bases and J gave up 13 bases, with 28 bases separating them. The CDR3 DNA follows: TGTGCCAGCAGCCTGACAGGGGGGACTAGTGGGAACAAGCAGTACTTC. Translating it yields CASSLTGGTSGNKQYF.

This clonotype was picked up one time. The chain combines TRBV4-2 with TRBJ2-1, with 8 bases identical to TRBD1. Looked up from germline, CDR1 is LGHNA and CDR2 is YNFKEQ. Trimming took 1 base from V and 7 from J; bases not matched to a gene: 6. The CDR3 covers 15 residues. The CDR3 DNA is TGTGCCAGCAGCCAAGCGCAGGGGGCCTCGAATGAGCAGTTCTTC. Translated: CASSQAQGASNEQFF.

The chain uses TRBV4-1 and TRBJ2-4, with no clear D. The assigned J gene may be wrong: the sequence end matches TRBJ2-7 better. Germline CDR1 is MGHRA and CDR2 is YSYEKL. The CDR3 runs 13 residues. DNA for the CDR3: TGCGCCAGCAGCCAAGATGATCCCCTCGAGCAGTACTTC. Its protein is CASSQDDPLEQYF.

This clonotype showed up many times. The chain uses TRBV29-1 and TRBJ2-1, with D possibly called TRBD1 or TRBD2 (6 bases each). The CDR3 extends over 14 amino acids. V gave up 8 bases and J gave up 1 base, with 15 bases separating them. CDR1 is SQVTM, CDR2 ANQGSEA, per germline. The CDR3 nucleotides read TGCAGCTCCGGGGGCAGGGGTTCCTACAATGAGCAGTTCTTC. Protein: CSSGGRGSYNEQFF.

This chain links TRBV7-9 with TRBJ2-3, with no clear D. The germline V gene encodes CDR1 SEHNR and CDR2 FQNEAQ (reference sequence). The CDR3 is 13 amino acids. V lost 4 bases and J 2 bases, leaving 7 bases between the germline ends. CDR3 region: CASSSVITDTQYF. Here the CDR3 DNA reads TGTGCCAGCAGCTCAGTGATCACAGATACGCAGTATTTT.

This clonotype was seen more than once but under ten times. V and J are TRBV5-1 and TRBJ2-7, with 8 bases identical to TRBD2. Germline CDR1 reads SGHRS; CDR2 reads YFSETQ. After removal of 2 bases from V and 1 base from J, the junction contained 5 bases not matched to a gene. The CDR3 is 15 residues long. The CDR3 DNA is TGCGCCAGCAGCTTCACGGGGGGGCCTTCCTACGAGCAGTACTTC. Translation gives CASSFTGGPSYEQYF. The entire variable domain, with the rest obtained from reference TRBV5-1 and TRBJ2-7, is as follows: KAGVTQTPRYLIKTRGQQVTLSCSPISGHRSVSWYQQTPGQGLQFLFEYFSETQRNKGNFPGRFSGRQFSNSRSEMNVSTLELGDSALYLCASSFTGGPSYEQYFGPGTRLTVT.

This chain links TRBV11-2 with TRBJ1-2; no reliable D call. The ends were cut back, 4 bases at V and 7 bases at J, with 7 bases in the middle. Germline V gives CDR1 SGHAT, CDR2 FQNNGV. This CDR3 is 11 amino acids long. The CDR3, as DNA: TGTGCCAGCAGCTCGTCACTTGGCTACACCTTC. Residues: CASSSSLGYTF.

In this sample, this clonotype turned up a few times. The rearrangement joins TRBV3-1 to TRBJ2-7, with 8 bases matching TRBD1. Trimming took 3 bases from V and 7 from J; bases not matched to a gene: 11. The CDR3 runs 15 residues. CDR1 is LGHDT and CDR2 is YNNKEL in the germline V gene (reference sequence). The CDR3 is CASSQWDRRAQEQYF. DNA of the CDR3: TGTGCCAGCAGCCAGTGGGACAGGCGGGCGCAGGAGCAGTACTTC.

Concerning this clonotype: A read error may produce the germline difference seen at one junction end. This sequence joins TRBV5-5 and TRBJ2-1; TRBD2 matches at 12 bases. CDR1 is SGHKS, CDR2 YYEKEE, per germline (reference sequence). The CDR3 has 16 amino acids. CDR3 in amino acids: CANSWGLAGSYNEQFF. CDR3 DNA sequence: TGTGCCAACAGCTGGGGACTAGCGGGCTCCTACAATGAGCAGTTCTTC.

This clonotype was observed many times. The V call is TRBV7-8, the J call TRBJ2-7; 8 nucleotides match TRBD1. This CDR3 is 17 amino acids long. Trimming cost V 5 bases and J 2 bases; bases outside gene matches: 14. Germline lookup yields CDR1 SGHVS and CDR2 FQNEAQ. The DNA for the CDR3 is TGTGCCAGCAGCAGAACGCGTGGCCGGGACAGGACCTACGAGCAGTACTTC. Protein: CASSRTRGRDRTYEQYF.

The chain is built from TRBV3-1 and TRBJ2-7; TRBD2 is a possible D gene (6 bases). The V and J ends lost 0 bases and 0 bases respectively, with 18 bases between them. Germline lookup yields CDR1 LGHDT and CDR2 YNNKEL (reference sequence). The CDR3 has 18 amino acids. CDR3 nucleotides: TGTGCCAGCAGCCAAGATCTACTTCTGGTAGCGGACTCCTACGAGCAGTACTTC. Protein sequence: CASSQDLLLVADSYEQYF.

This chain joins TRBV6-6 and TRBJ2-7; TRBD2 might be the D (6 bases). The J call may not be correct, given that the DNA end is closer to TRBJ2-5. Germline CDR1 and CDR2: MNHNY and SVGAGI (reference sequence). The CDR3 is 14 residues long. The chain's CDR3 is CASSYYSGRETQYF. CDR3 sequence (DNA): TGTGCCAGCAGTTATTACTCGGGGAGGGAGACCCAGTACTTC.

Points on this clonotype: A much larger clone sits a single nucleotide away, making a read error possible. This sequence joins TRBV7-2 and TRBJ2-5, with D tentatively TRBD2 (5 bases). Trimming removed 5 bases at V and 11 bases at J, with 24 bases between. Germline values: CDR1 SGHTA, CDR2 FQGNSA. CDR3 size: 15 residues. The CDR3 DNA reads TGTGCCAGCAGCCGGCGTTGGGCGAGGACTGGAGAGCAGTACTTC. This encodes CASSRRWARTGEQYF.

The chain links TRBV3-1 to TRBJ1-3; maybe TRBD1 (5 bases). Germline CDR1 reads LGHDT; CDR2 reads YNNKEL (reference sequence). Trimming removed 0 bases from V and 1 base from J, with 22 bases in between. This CDR3 is 20 amino acids long. CDR3: CASSQDFNRAGHASGNTIYF. The DNA for the CDR3 is TGTGCCAGCAGCCAAGATTTTAATCGGGCGGGGCATGCTTCTGGAAACACCATATATTTT. Looking up the rest from reference TRBV3-1 and TRBJ1-3 gives the full variable domain: DTAVSQTPKYLVTQMGNDKSIKCEQNLGHDTMYWYKQDSKKFLKIMFSYNNKELIINETVPNRFSPKSPDKAHLNLHINSLELGDSAVYFCASSQDFNRAGHASGNTIYFGEGSWLTVV.

This sequence joins TRBV5-6 and TRBJ2-1, with a weak D call TRBD1 (5 bases). The V and J ends lost 2 bases and 7 bases respectively, with 16 bases between them. CDR1 and CDR2 from the germline V gene are SGHDT and YYEEEE. This CDR3 has 15 amino acids. The CDR3 spells CASSLRGLGPNEQFF. DNA for the CDR3: TGTGCCAGCAGCTTAAGGGGCCTGGGCCCTAATGAGCAGTTCTTC.

The chain has TRBV20-1 and TRBJ1-2; the match to TRBD1 covers 7 bases. Germline CDR1 reads DFQATT; CDR2 reads SNEGSKA (reference sequence). The CDR3 totals 16 residues. Losses at the gene ends were 1 base for V and 2 bases for J; bases not matched to a gene: 10. The CDR3 reads CSARVPYRGLNYGYTF. The CDR3 DNA reads as TGCAGTGCTAGAGTACCCTACAGGGGTTTGAACTATGGCTACACCTTC.

The rearrangement uses TRBV27 and TRBJ2-1, with D perhaps TRBD2 (5 bases). The CDR3 is made up of 13 amino acids. Trimming shortened V by 9 bases and J by 9 bases, and 18 bases separated the two germline ends. The V gene's germline CDR1 is MNHEY and CDR2 SMNVEV (reference sequence). The CDR3 region has the DNA TGTGCCAGGAAACTGCTAGGAGGTGGTGAGCAGTTCTTC. It encodes CARKLLGGGEQFF.

The V call is TRBV7-9, the J call TRBJ1-2; no reliable D call. V was cut by 5 bases and J by 3 bases, with 16 bases left in between. The CDR3 contains 15 residues. Looked up from germline, CDR1 is SEHNR and CDR2 is FQNEAQ (reference sequence). The CDR3 nucleotides are TGTGCCAGCAGCCAAGGAGGGTTAGGTGACTATGGCTACACCTTC. The encoded protein is CASSQGGLGDYGYTF. Together with reference TRBV7-9 and TRBJ1-2, the CDR3 gives the full variable domain: DTGVSQNPRHKITKRGQNVTFRCDPISEHNRLYWYRQTLGQGPEFLTYFQNEAQLEKSRLLSDRFSAERPKGSFSTLEIQRTEQGDSAMYLCASSQGGLGDYGYTFGSGTRLTVV.

This clonotype occurred a few times. Here the CDR3 reads CASSDALKAGGLADTQYF. The CDR3 DNA sequence: TGTGCCAGCAGTGACGCGCTGAAAGCGGGAGGGCTTGCAGATACGCAGTATTTT. V usage is TRBV6-4 and J usage is TRBJ2-3; TRBD2 agrees at 10 bases. The CDR3 extends over 18 amino acids. V shed 2 bases, J shed 4 bases, and the junction held 12 bases outside the gene matches. Germline V gene lookup returns CDR1 MRHNA and CDR2 SNTAGT.

This clonotype has at least ten counts. CDR3 in DNA: TGCAGTGCTAGACTACAGCACTACGAGCAGTACTTC. Protein: CSARLQHYEQYF. The J gene is TRBJ2-7, the V gene TRBV20-1; D gene ambiguous. The CDR3 is 12 residues long. Germline V gives CDR1 DFQATT, CDR2 SNEGSKA (reference sequence). V was trimmed by 2 bases and J by 3 bases, leaving 8 bases between them.

This sequence joins TRBV7-9 and TRBJ1-2; 7 bases fit TRBD1. The V gene end was trimmed by 6 bases and the J gene end by 6 bases; junction bases not matched to a gene: 7. Germline CDR1 SEHNR, CDR2 FQNEAQ (reference sequence). The CDR3 spans 13 residues. The chain's CDR3 is CASRSGTENGYTF. DNA of the CDR3: TGTGCCAGCAGGTCCGGGACAGAGAATGGCTACACCTTC.

CDR3 in amino acids: CASRQTGGHHNEQFF. The CDR3 DNA sequence: TGTGCCAGCAGACAGACAGGGGGTCATCACAATGAGCAGTTCTTC. The V gene is TRBV25-1, the J gene TRBJ2-1; 9 bases are a match to TRBD1. The V gene end was trimmed by 6 bases and the J gene end by 5 bases; junction bases not matched to a gene: 8. From germline, CDR1 is MGHDK and CDR2 SYGVNS. This CDR3 comprises 15 residues.

The rearrangement joins TRBV4-2 to TRBJ1-5, with D hard to call. This CDR3 has 13 amino acids. Germline loops: CDR1 LGHNA, CDR2 YNFKEQ. V was clipped by 0 bases and J by 5 bases, with 5 bases between them. The CDR3 sequence: CASSQEVDQPQHF. The CDR3 DNA is TGTGCCAGCAGCCAAGAAGTAGATCAGCCCCAGCATTTT.

This clonotype was seen a handful of times. V is TRBV28 and J is TRBJ2-7; 9 nucleotides line up with TRBD1. This CDR3 has 16 residues. The V segment lost 7 bases and the J segment 3 bases; nucleotides outside the gene matches: 13. Germline CDR1 reads MDHEN; CDR2 reads SYDVKM. The CDR3 sequence: CASIPSAGQGIYEQYF. Here the CDR3 DNA reads TGTGCCAGCATCCCTTCGGCGGGACAGGGTATCTACGAGCAGTACTTC. The whole variable domain, remainder taken from reference TRBV28 and TRBJ2-7, is DVKVTQSSRYLVKRTGEKVFLECVQDMDHENMFWYRQDPGLGLRLIYFSYDVKMKEKGDIPEGYSVSREKKERFSLILESASTNQTSMYLCASIPSAGQGIYEQYFGPGTRLTVT.